This TCR beta chain originates from a study of OX40 agonist ivuxolimab in advanced cancers. Whole-study context: Previous treatment with anti-PD-1, anti-PD-L1 or anti-CTLA-4 therapy was allowed; 35% to 50% had received some.

Only in-frame clones appear in the TCRdb table, and some are missing; sequencing was by immunoSEQ multiplex PCR. Seen here are about 82,000 clones, 70% to 90% observed once, and the top ten hold 0.75% to 0.85%. Excluded were patients having autoimmune disease history or systemic immunosuppression. The germline CDR1 and CDR2 sequences are SGHAT and FQNNGV. The CDR3 runs 14 residues. Trimming removed 5 bases at V and 1 base at J, with 11 bases between. The clonotype comes from an adult with an advanced solid tumor such as melanoma, head and neck, liver or kidney cancer. The V call is TRBV11-2, the J call TRBJ1-2; tentatively, D is TRBD1 (5 bases). The sample here was CD4+ or CD8+ T cells sorted from blood, taken in a trial of the OX40 agonist ivuxolimab. The CDR3 DNA is TGTGCCAGCAGCCCTTCGGGGGGTAACTATGGCTACACCTTC. Its protein product is CASSPSGGNYGYTF.